One T cell receptor (beta chain) is described in this entry. What it recognizes is unknown. This specimen belongs to a study of cytomegalovirus exposure and HLA in healthy donors. The CDR3 is 17 amino acids. V shed 3 bases and J 2 bases; nucleotides not matched to a gene: 7. Looked up from germline, CDR1 is LNHDA and CDR2 is SQIVND (reference sequence). The PCR made use of 60 Vbeta and 13 Jbeta primers. Libraries were prepared by immunoSEQ multiplex PCR; TCRdb keeps only in-frame clonotypes and omits some of them. The table has about 150,000 clones, 65% to 85% seen once. Whole-study results and caveats: A later analysis linked 15,000 to 20,000 TCR beta sequences to HLA alleles at 0.05 false discovery rate.

The TCR was taken from a woman aged 40 to 49 in good health and CMV-seropositive. This chain uses TRBV19 with TRBJ1-5; 10 nucleotides line up with TRBD1. The sample consisted of PBMCs. The chain's CDR3 is CASSISTGGAGNQPQHF. In DNA, the CDR3 is TGTGCCAGTAGTATCTCGACAGGGGGCGCCGGCAATCAGCCCCAGCATTTT.